This T cell receptor (beta chain) was sequenced in a study of T cells after yellow fever vaccination. TCRdb redid the calling of the 5' RACE reads with MiXCR, one entry per CDR3 protein. The sample lists 610,000 or so distinct CDR3 sequences, 9% to 15% occurring once. Sequences were derived from PBMCs, sampled on the day of the yellow fever booster vaccination. The receptor was derived from a young man who received the YFV17D yellow fever vaccine.

DNA of the CDR3: TGCGCCAGCACCTCGGGACTAGTTAGCACAGATACGCAGTATTTT. Its translation is CASTSGLVSTDTQYF. The V and J genes are TRBV10-2 and TRBJ2-3, with 8 bases matching TRBD2. There are 15 residues in the CDR3. Germline-derived CDR1 and CDR2 are WSHSY and SAAADI. J was trimmed by 0 bases and V by 7 bases; bases with no gene match: 6.